The rows below give T cell receptor beta chains drawn from one sample of a study of cytomegalovirus exposure and HLA in healthy donors. The data were produced by immunoSEQ multiplex PCR, yet TCRdb's version contains in-frame clones alone and is incomplete. Of about 190,000 clones in the sample, roughly 80% were seen once. The source material was PBMCs. These receptors came from a woman aged 18-35 years in good health and CMV-seronegative. Each CDR3 is given with its conserved first and last residue. A D gene is named only where the DNA matches it firmly. Some rows have no size entry. The others give once, few or many, or a class for an expanded clone.

D,J,size,V,CDR3,DNA
TRBD1,TRBJ2-3,.,TRBV14,CASSPRGRPDTQYF,TGTGCCAGCAGCCCCAGGGGGAGACCAGATACGCAGTATTTT
.,TRBJ1-1,once,TRBV15,CATSSDSAVLTEAFF,TGTGCCACCAGCTCAGATTCGGCGGTGCTCACTGAAGCTTTCTTT
.,TRBJ2-4,.,TRBV6-6,CASSYPGHQNIQYF,TGTGCCAGCAGTTACCCTGGACACCAAAACATTCAGTACTTC
TRBD1,TRBJ2-3,.,TRBV5-6,CASSLFGQGPNTQYF,TGTGCCAGCAGCTTGTTTGGACAGGGTCCGAATACGCAGTATTTT
.,TRBJ2-3,.,TRBV5-1,CASSLGGSTDTQYF,TGCGCCAGCAGCTTGGGAGGTAGCACAGATACGCAGTATTTT
.,TRBJ1-1,.,TRBV13,CASSLGRGLFTEAFF,TGTGCCAGCAGCTTAGGCCGGGGTCTATTCACTGAAGCTTTCTTT
TRBD2,TRBJ2-7,once,TRBV6-5,CASRAAGGEYF,TGTGCCAGCAGAGCAGCGGGAGGCGAGTACTTC
.,TRBJ1-2,.,TRBV19,CASSIQGFTYGYTF,TGTGCCAGTAGCATACAGGGTTTCACCTATGGCTACACCTTC
.,TRBJ1-1,.,TRBV18,CASSPIQGNTEAFF,TGTGCCAGCTCACCAATACAGGGGAACACTGAAGCTTTCTTT
TRBD2,TRBJ2-7,.,TRBV6-5,CASSLAGNSGEQYF,TGTGCCAGCAGCTTAGCGGGAAACTCTGGAGAGCAGTACTTC
.,TRBJ2-5,.,TRBV2,CASRVGASGETQYF,TGTGCCAGCCGTGTGGGGGCATCGGGAGAGACCCAGTACTTC
.,TRBJ1-5,.,TRBV4-2,CASSQEEGVNQPQHF,TGTGCCAGCAGCCAAGAGGAGGGCGTTAATCAGCCCCAGCATTTT
.,TRBJ1-2,.,TRBV9,CASSGSGFGYTF,TGTGCCAGCAGCGGTTCAGGGTTTGGCTACACCTTC
.,TRBJ1-5,few,TRBV27,CASSFRQYSNQPQHF,TGTGCCAGCAGTTTTAGACAATATAGCAATCAGCCCCAGCATTTT
.,TRBJ2-5,.,TRBV10-3,CAISPGRGETQYF,TGTGCCATCTCCCCCGGGCGAGGGGAGACCCAGTACTTC
TRBD1,TRBJ1-1,.,TRBV15,CATSFDRQGPTEAFF,TGTGCCACCAGCTTCGACAGACAGGGCCCCACTGAAGCTTTCTTT
TRBD1,TRBJ1-3,.,TRBV6-5,CASSKTGASGNTIYF,TGTGCCAGCAGCAAAACAGGGGCTTCGGGAAACACCATATATTTT
TRBD1,TRBJ1-1,.,TRBV2,CASSPPTGAGNTEAFF,TGTGCCAGCAGCCCCCCGACAGGGGCCGGGAACACTGAAGCTTTCTTT